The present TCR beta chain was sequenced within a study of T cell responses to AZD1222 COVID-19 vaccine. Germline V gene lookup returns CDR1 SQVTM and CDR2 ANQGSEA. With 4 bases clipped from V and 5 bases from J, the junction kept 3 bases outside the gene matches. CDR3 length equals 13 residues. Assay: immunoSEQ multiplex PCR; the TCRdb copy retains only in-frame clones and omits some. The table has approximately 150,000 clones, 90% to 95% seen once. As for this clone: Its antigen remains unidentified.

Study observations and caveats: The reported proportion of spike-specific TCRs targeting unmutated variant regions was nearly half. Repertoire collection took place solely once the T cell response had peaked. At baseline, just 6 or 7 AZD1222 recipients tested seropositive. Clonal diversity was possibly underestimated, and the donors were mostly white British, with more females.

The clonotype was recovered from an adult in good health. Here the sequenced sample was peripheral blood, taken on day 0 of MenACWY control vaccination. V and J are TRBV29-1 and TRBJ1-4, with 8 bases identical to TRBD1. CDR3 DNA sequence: TGCAGCGTTGGGGACAGGTCGAATGAAAAACTGTTTTTT. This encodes CSVGDRSNEKLFF.